This TCR beta chain was sequenced in a study of T cell changes during pregnancy in multiple sclerosis. This table comes from immunoSEQ multiplex PCR, and its TCRdb copy is limited to in-frame clones, with some not included. The repertoire holds approximately 82,000 clones, over 80% seen once, with 0.45% to 0.6% in the top ten. CDR1 and CDR2 (germline): SGHDT, YYEEEE. This CDR3 has 16 amino acids. Trimming cost V 0 bases and J 4 bases; bases outside gene matches: 9. The J gene is TRBJ1-2, the V gene TRBV5-6; 7 nucleotides agree with TRBD1. The clonotype was recovered from a female donor with multiple sclerosis, enrolled in a pregnancy study. The sequences come from CD4+ T cells from peripheral blood mononuclear cells, collected in the second trimester of pregnancy. CDR3 protein: CASSLAEGARIYGYTF. The DNA of the CDR3 is TGTGCCAGCAGCTTGGCGGAGGGGGCGAGGATCTATGGCTACACCTTC.